These T cell receptor beta chains were read from a single sample in a study of tumour-infiltrating T cells in Burkitt lymphoma. Libraries were prepared by immunoSEQ multiplex PCR; TCRdb keeps only in-frame clonotypes and omits some of them. Among roughly 2,100 clones listed, roughly 70% were seen once. Sequenced input: tumor tissue. The receptors here all came from a human donor with diffuse large B-cell lymphoma. Each CDR3 is given with its conserved first and last residue. The order of the fields is V gene, clone size, J gene, D gene, CDR3 length, CDR3 DNA, CDR3 protein. D genes are given only for firm matches. Where a row states a size, it is once, few, many or the class of an expanded clone; other rows omit it.

TRBV7-3,.,TRBJ2-3,.,15,TGTGCCAGCAGCCCGACAGGGACTTTCACAGATACGCAGTATTTT,CASSPTGTFTDTQYF
TRBV7-6,once,TRBJ2-6,.,15,TGTGCCAGCAGCCAGCCCGCCCCGGGGGCCAACGTCCTGACTTTC,CASSQPAPGANVLTF
TRBV21-1,.,TRBJ1-5,.,18,TGTGCCAGCACCCCCTCTGGCGGGACAGCCTCCGTGCGACAGCCCCAGCATTTT,CASTPSGGTASVRQPQHF
TRBV7-9,.,TRBJ2-5,.,12,TGTGCCAGCAGCTTAGACGGGGAGACCCAGTACTTC,CASSLDGETQYF
TRBV10-3,.,TRBJ2-7,.,13,TGTGCCATGGCAGGAGCCGTTGAAGGCGAGCAGTACTTC,CAMAGAVEGEQYF
TRBV5-1,once,TRBJ2-5,.,13,TGCGCCAGCAGACGGACGCCGCCGGAGACCCAGTACTTC,CASRRTPPETQYF
TRBV7-9,.,TRBJ2-7,TRBD2,14,TGTGCCAGCACCCGGAGCGGGAGTACTTACGAGCAGTACTTC,CASTRSGSTYEQYF
TRBV6-5,once,TRBJ1-1,.,12,TGTGCCAGCAGCCCGCTTGGGACTTTCGCTTTCTTT,CASSPLGTFAFF
TRBV18,.,TRBJ2-3,TRBD2,16,TGTGCCAGCTCACCCGCTAAGGGAGGGCGCGGAGATACGCAGTATTTT,CASSPAKGGRGDTQYF
TRBV19,few,TRBJ1-1,.,14,TGTGCCAGTAGCAACAGGGCGGGGAACACTGAAGCTTTCTTT,CASSNRAGNTEAFF
TRBV9,.,TRBJ2-7,TRBD2,14,TGTGCCAGCAGCTCGACTAGCGCCTTCTACGAGCAGTACTTC,CASSSTSAFYEQYF
TRBV7-2,.,TRBJ1-2,.,12,TGTGCCAGCAGCCCCTCCGGTTTCGGCTACACCTTC,CASSPSGFGYTF
TRBV7-9,.,TRBJ2-3,.,14,TGTGCCAGCAGCCCCGAGCACCGCACAGATACGCAGTATTTT,CASSPEHRTDTQYF
TRBV5-5,.,TRBJ1-1,.,14,TGTGCCAGCAGCTTGGGGGTAACGAACACTGAAGCTTTCTTT,CASSLGVTNTEAFF
TRBV19,.,TRBJ1-5,.,13,TGTGCCAGTGCCCAGGACAGCAATCAGCCCCAGCATTTT,CASAQDSNQPQHF
TRBV7-9,.,TRBJ1-1,TRBD1,14,TGTGCCAGCAGCGTAGGGACAGGGAGGACTGAAGCTTTCTTT,CASSVGTGRTEAFF
TRBV28,.,TRBJ2-3,TRBD2,16,TGTGCCAGCAGTAAGGGTGGGCTAGCGGGCACAGATACGCAGTATTTT,CASSKGGLAGTDTQYF
TRBV30,once,TRBJ1-5,.,14,TGTGCCTGGAGCCGGGACAATGGGGGACAGCCCCAGCATTTT,CAWSRDNGGQPQHF
TRBV5-6,.,TRBJ2-2,TRBD2,16,TGTGCCAGCAGCTTGCGGCTAGCGGGGAGGGCCGGGGAGCTGTTTTTT,CASSLRLAGRAGELFF
TRBV6-5,large,TRBJ2-3,TRBD2,15,TGTGCCAGCAGACGCCGACTAGCGAGCACAGATACGCAGTATTTT,CASRRRLASTDTQYF
TRBV29-1,.,TRBJ2-1,.,14,TGCAGGGTAGGGGGGGGCACTCCCTACAATGAGCAGTTCTTC,CRVGGGTPYNEQFF
TRBV5-4,.,TRBJ2-4,.,15,TGTGCCAGCAGCTTGGCAGGGGGGCTGGAAAACATTCAGTACTTC,CASSLAGGLENIQYF
TRBV6-5,.,TRBJ2-1,TRBD2,12,TGTGCCAGCAGTGGCGTAGCGGGAGGTATGTTCTTC,CASSGVAGGMFF
TRBV6-5,.,TRBJ1-1,.,14,TGTGCCAGCAGTTCTCGGACGGGGAACACTGAAGCTTTCTTT,CASSSRTGNTEAFF
TRBV28,.,TRBJ1-1,.,16,TGTGCCAGCAGTTTAAAGAGCAGACTCATGAACACTGAAGCTTTCTTT,CASSLKSRLMNTEAFF
TRBV4-1,.,TRBJ2-5,.,13,TGCGCCAGCAGCCAAGCCCAAGAGGAGACCCAGTACTTC,CASSQAQEETQYF
TRBV27,large,TRBJ2-7,TRBD1,14,TGTGCCAGCAGTAAGACAGGGTTCAGCTACGAGCAGTACTTC,CASSKTGFSYEQYF
TRBV19,.,TRBJ1-1,.,14,TGTGCCAGTAGTATAGGGGGGCCCAGGACTGAAGCTTTCTTT,CASSIGGPRTEAFF
TRBV10-3,.,TRBJ1-1,.,12,TGTGCCATCAGTCTGTCTGGGACTGAAGCTTTCTTT,CAISLSGTEAFF